What follows are 23 T cell receptor beta chains derived from one specimen sequenced in a study of blood T cell repertoires in COVID-19 (dated by TCRdb to 2020 to 2021). Library creation used the immunoSEQ multiplex PCR assay. In its TCRdb copy, this immuneACCESS table keeps in-frame sequences only and misses some clones. Where compared with another copy, unresolved V genes explain less than half of these, and the others have no known cause. Within this sample are about 140,000 clones, with around 86% of them counted one time only. Roughly 4% of the sample belongs to the ten largest clones. Sequencing was carried out using peripheral blood. All receptors derive from a woman of 80 years or more with acute or convalescent COVID-19.

The V and J genes are TRBV19 and TRBJ2-1, with TRBD2 matching over 14 bases. J was trimmed by 5 bases and V by 0 bases; bases with no gene match: 6. CDR3 length: 18 residues. The germline V gene has CDR1 LNHDA and CDR2 SQIVND (reference sequence). The CDR3 protein is CASSIDRGLAGVHNEQFF. The CDR3 coding sequence is TGTGCCAGTAGTATAGATCGGGGACTAGCGGGAGTCCACAATGAGCAGTTCTTC.

The gene calls are TRBV28 and TRBJ1-5; possible D gene TRBD1, 5 bases. Germline V gene lookup returns CDR1 MDHEN and CDR2 SYDVKM. The germline V and J ends were trimmed by 3 bases and 1 base, with 10 bases remaining between them. The CDR3 totals 15 residues. The CDR3 coding sequence is TGTGCCAGCAGTTTTTTAGACAGAAGCAATCAGCCCCAGCATTTT. Translating it yields CASSFLDRSNQPQHF.

This clone was seen at least ten times. This sequence joins TRBV7-8 and TRBJ2-3; D might be TRBD2 (5 bases). V dropped 4 bases and J dropped 5 bases, with 13 bases sitting between them. Germline V lookup: CDR1 SGHVS, CDR2 FQNEAQ. CDR3 length: 14 residues. This CDR3 is CASSSEGSLDTQYF. CDR3 coding DNA: TGTGCCAGCAGCTCCGAGGGATCGTTAGATACGCAGTATTTT. The whole variable domain, filled in from reference TRBV7-8 and TRBJ2-3, reads GAGVSQSPRYKVAKRGQDVALRCDPISGHVSLFWYQQALGQGPEFLTYFQNEAQLDKSGLPSDRFFAERPEGSVSTLKIQRTQQEDSAVYLCASSSEGSLDTQYFGPGTRLTVL.

As concerns this clone: One junction end disagrees with the germline gene, perhaps due to a read error. The chain employs TRBV27 and TRBJ2-1, with D possibly TRBD2 on 5 matching bases. Germline lookup yields CDR1 MNHEY and CDR2 SMNVEV (reference sequence). The CDR3 has 12 residues. The CDR3 loop reads CASSSLPAQRVF. The CDR3 DNA follows: TGTGCCAGCAGTTCACTCCCGGCCCAGAGGGTCTTC.

The rearrangement joins TRBV2 to TRBJ2-2, with 8 bases that match TRBD1. The CDR3 is made up of 17 amino acids. The germline V gene encodes CDR1 SNHLY and CDR2 FYNNEI. The trim removed 3 bases at V and 4 bases at J, leaving 10 bases unmatched. In DNA form, the CDR3 reads TGTGCCAGCAGTGACGACCTCACAGGGGGGAGCACCGGGGAGCTGTTTTTT. Translating it yields CASSDDLTGGSTGELFF.

This clone came up once. The chain employs TRBV18 and TRBJ2-1; possibly TRBD2 for D (5 bases). The CDR3 has 15 residues. The germline gives CDR1 KGHSH, CDR2 LQKENI. The V end was cut by 3 bases, the J end by 0 bases, with 9 bases between. The CDR3 region is CASSPEGLSYNEQFF. Here the CDR3 DNA reads TGTGCCAGCTCACCCGAGGGCCTCTCCTACAATGAGCAGTTCTTC.

The chain's CDR3 is CASSPRLAGSYEQYF. For the CDR3, the DNA is TGTGCCAGCAGCCCCCGACTAGCGGGATCCTACGAGCAGTACTTC. V is TRBV7-2 and J is TRBJ2-7; 11 bases line up with TRBD2. V was clipped by 5 bases and J by 1 base; unmatched bases: 4. Germline values: CDR1 SGHTA, CDR2 FQGNSA. The CDR3 is 15 residues long.

The chain employs TRBV11-2 and TRBJ2-7; 8 nucleotides align to TRBD1. The CDR3 is 13 amino acids. From germline, CDR1 is SGHAT and CDR2 FQNNGV. The V gene end was trimmed by 6 bases and the J gene end by 3 bases; junction bases not matched to a gene: 4. CDR3 in DNA: TGTGCCAGCAGGCTGGGACAGGACTACGAGCAGTACTTC. Protein product: CASRLGQDYEQYF.

The rearrangement uses TRBV2 and TRBJ2-1; a weak D match, TRBD2 (5 bases). In germline, CDR1 is SNHLY, CDR2 FYNNEI. Trimming removed 3 bases at V and 9 bases at J, with 15 bases between. The CDR3 is 14 residues long. CDR3 sequence (DNA): TGTGCCAGCAGTGATTGGACTGCGCCAAGTGAGCAGTTCTTC. Translated: CASSDWTAPSEQFF.

CDR3 protein: CASSAKRPPTGELFF. As DNA, the CDR3 is TGTGCCAGCAGCGCTAAGCGGCCCCCCACCGGGGAGCTGTTTTTT. The chain couples TRBV11-2 to TRBJ2-2; D may be TRBD2 (5 bases). The V gene's germline CDR1 is SGHAT and CDR2 FQNNGV. This CDR3 has 15 residues. Trimming cost V 5 bases and J 4 bases, with 14 bases left between them.

The chain couples TRBV11-2 to TRBJ2-2; maybe TRBD1 (6 bases). CDR3 length: 15 amino acids. Trimming pared 7 bases from V and 0 bases from J, leaving 12 bases between. Per the germline V gene, CDR1 is SGHAT and CDR2 is FQNNGV. CDR3 in DNA: TGTGCCAGCACCTGGGGGCCAGCGAACACCGGGGAGCTGTTTTTT. It codes for CASTWGPANTGELFF. Supplemented by reference TRBV11-2 and TRBJ2-2, the full variable domain reads EAGVAQSPRYKIIEKRQSVAFWCNPISGHATLYWYQQILGQGPKLLIQFQNNGVVDDSQLPKDRFSAERLKGVDSTLKIQPAKLEDSAVYLCASTWGPANTGELFFGEGSRLTVL.

This rearrangement joins TRBV5-1 to TRBJ2-3; 9 nucleotides agree with TRBD2. This CDR3 spans 13 amino acids. CDR1 and CDR2 (germline): SGHRS, YFSETQ. J gave up 1 base and V 7 bases, and 1 base lay outside the gene matches. The chain's CDR3 is CASRTSGTDTQYF. CDR3 sequence (DNA): TGCGCCAGCCGGACTAGCGGCACAGATACGCAGTATTTT.

The rearrangement links TRBV21-1 to TRBJ1-6. TRBV21-1 is a pseudogene locus. This CDR3 spans 14 amino acids. The CDR3 here is CASSPRKENGPLHF. CDR3 nucleotides: TGTGCCAGCAGCCCCCGAAAAGAGAATGGACCCCTCCACTTT.

The rearrangement joins TRBV20-1 to TRBJ1-1; D is ambiguous. Germline assignment: CDR1 DFQATT and CDR2 SNEGSKA (reference sequence). The germline V and J ends were trimmed by 3 bases and 10 bases, with 12 bases remaining between them. The CDR3 has 11 residues. The CDR3 reads CSASTRSRAFF. CDR3 in DNA: TGCAGTGCTAGTACCCGGAGCAGAGCTTTCTTT.

The chain employs TRBV18 and TRBJ1-6; 9 bases align to TRBD1. CDR3 size: 15 residues. Per germline, CDR1 KGHSH and CDR2 LQKENI. V shed 2 bases and J 7 bases; nucleotides not matched to a gene: 3. This chain's CDR3 is CASSPGTGMNSPLHF. CDR3 DNA: TGTGCCAGCTCACCAGGGACAGGGATGAATTCACCCCTCCACTTT. Full variable domain (missing parts from reference TRBV18 and TRBJ1-6): NAGVMQNPRHLVRRRGQEARLRCSPMKGHSHVYWYRQLPEEGLKFMVYLQKENIIDESGMPKERFSAEFPKEGPSILRIQQVVRGDSAAYFCASSPGTGMNSPLHFGNGTRLTVT.

V is TRBV10-3 and J is TRBJ2-7, with a possible D match to TRBD2 (7 bases). V dropped 3 bases and J dropped 7 bases, with 22 bases sitting between them. From germline, CDR1 is ENHRY and CDR2 SYGVKD. This CDR3 spans 16 amino acids. The CDR3 DNA sequence: TGTGCCATCAGTGAACGGGGGGTCAGGGGAGGTGGTGAGCAGTACTTC. Its translation is CAISERGVRGGGEQYF.

This chain joins TRBV19 and TRBJ2-7; D may be TRBD1 (6 bases). Germline assignment: CDR1 LNHDA and CDR2 SQIVND (reference sequence). The V and J ends lost 4 bases and 9 bases respectively, with 13 bases between them. CDR3 length equals 12 residues. The CDR3: CASSTSRGTQYF. CDR3 DNA sequence: TGTGCCAGTAGTACCAGTAGGGGGACGCAGTACTTC.

This sequence joins TRBV5-1 and TRBJ2-5; 11 positions match TRBD2. The CDR3 is 19 residues long. The J segment lost 2 bases and the V segment lost 0 bases, leaving 12 bases of the junction unmatched. CDR1 SGHRS and CDR2 YFSETQ come from the germline V gene. CDR3 region: CASSLASLAGVGRQETQYF. CDR3 sequence (DNA): TGCGCCAGCAGCTTGGCCTCACTAGCGGGAGTGGGACGACAAGAGACCCAGTACTTC.

This chain uses TRBV4-1 with TRBJ2-3; 10 positions agree with TRBD2. The V and J ends lost 4 bases and 11 bases, in that order; junction bases with no gene match: 15. Germline lookup yields CDR1 MGHRA and CDR2 YSYEKL. CDR3 size: 16 residues. CDR3 nucleotide sequence: TGCGCCAGCAGCCCTCTGATGAGCGGGGGGGCCAGGGAGCAGTATTTT. Translated, it gives CASSPLMSGGAREQYF.

V gene TRBV11-1 combines with J gene TRBJ2-7; 9 bases line up with TRBD1. Germline values: CDR1 SGHAT, CDR2 FQDESV (reference sequence). Trimming at V came to 6 bases and at J to 0 bases, leaving 6 bases not matched to a gene. The CDR3 consists of 15 residues. The chain's CDR3 is CASRGDREISYEQYF. The DNA of the CDR3 is TGTGCCAGCAGGGGGGACAGGGAAATCTCCTACGAGCAGTACTTC.

This clone was seen just once. The genes are TRBV19 and TRBJ2-7; 11 positions match TRBD1. The CDR3 spans 12 residues. Germline V CDR1 and CDR2: LNHDA, SQIVND (reference sequence). V dropped 10 bases and J dropped 4; count of bases not matched to a gene: 3. CDR3 coding DNA: TGTGCCACCGGGGACAGGGGGTACGAGCAGTACTTC. It encodes CATGDRGYEQYF.

The sample holds one count of this clone. V is TRBV18 and J is TRBJ2-5; possibly TRBD2 for D (7 bases). The germline V gene encodes CDR1 KGHSH and CDR2 LQKENI. This CDR3 is 14 amino acids long. V was shortened by 4 bases and J by 5 bases, with 14 bases between the two germline ends. CDR3 sequence: CASSLQQGGETQYF. CDR3 nucleotides: TGTGCCAGCTCACTACAACAGGGAGGGGAGACCCAGTACTTC. The full variable domain, rest sourced from reference TRBV18 and TRBJ2-5, is NAGVMQNPRHLVRRRGQEARLRCSPMKGHSHVYWYRQLPEEGLKFMVYLQKENIIDESGMPKERFSAEFPKEGPSILRIQQVVRGDSAAYFCASSLQQGGETQYFGPGTRLLVL.

The chain combines TRBV15 with TRBJ2-1; D is unresolved. In germline, CDR1 is LNHNV, CDR2 YYDKDF (reference sequence). V gave up 2 bases and J gave up 3 bases, with 14 bases separating them. The CDR3 length is 16 residues. The DNA of the CDR3 is TGTGCCACCAGCAGAAACTTAGTGGGCAACTACAATGAGCAGTTCTTC. Amino acids: CATSRNLVGNYNEQFF.